This paragraph reports one TCR beta chain. Using immunoSEQ multiplex PCR, the repertoire was profiled, and TCRdb retains in-frame clones only, with some absent. The table records roughly 7,900 clones, approximately 60% of them present only once. Germline V gene data show CDR1 as MNHNS and CDR2 as SASEGT. The CDR3 spans 14 residues. Trimming cost V 1 base and J 0 bases, with 7 bases left between them. The record originates from a study of early stage breast cancer tumors. The sequence was obtained from a person aged 70 to 85 with breast cancer. The chain uses TRBV6-1 and TRBJ2-7; unclear D gene. The specimen sequenced was breast tumor tissue. In nucleotides, the CDR3 is TGTGCCAGCAGTGAAGTCTACCTCTCCTACGAGCAGTACTTC. Its translation is CASSEVYLSYEQYF.